This T cell receptor beta chain was identified in a study of a mutant IDH1 vaccine in newly diagnosed glioma. Sequencing used immunoSEQ multiplex PCR; TCRdb keeps in-frame clones, though not all of them. Counted here are tens of thousands of clones, approximately 80% occurring once; the ten biggest clones make up approximately 3.3%. Regarding this clone: What it binds is not known.

Specified time point: week 5, during vaccination. Each dose delivered 300 ug of mutant IDH1 20-mer peptide subcutaneously with imiquimod. CDR3 length: 14 amino acids. Germline lookup yields CDR1 MNHEY and CDR2 SMNVEV (reference sequence). V was trimmed by 5 bases and J by 2 bases, leaving 13 bases between them. Here the sequenced sample was PBMCs, taken from a glioma patient whose treatment included an IDH1 peptide vaccine. This receptor was identified in a woman aged 18-29 years with glioma. Some clones in this sample may be carry-over from other donors' samples. This rearrangement joins TRBV27 to TRBJ2-7; D may be TRBD1 (6 bases). This CDR3 is CASSTGWGAYEQYF. DNA of the CDR3: TGTGCCAGCAGTACAGGGTGGGGAGCCTACGAGCAGTACTTC.